The 17 T cell receptor beta chains reported below all come from one sample, sequenced in a study of blood T cell repertoires in COVID-19 (dated by TCRdb to 2020 to 2021). Library generation was performed with the immunoSEQ multiplex PCR assay. Not all clones reach the TCRdb copy of this immuneACCESS table, which keeps in-frame sequences only. Checked studies attribute under half of the gap to unresolved V genes and leave the rest unexplained. The sample includes 100,000 to 150,000 clones, with 65% to 80% observed a single time. 2% to 3% of the sample is held by the ten biggest clonotypes. The sample comprised peripheral blood. The origin of the receptors is a man aged 50-59 years with acute or convalescent COVID-19.

In this sample, this clone turned up a few times. The chain has TRBV5-1 and TRBJ1-3; 8 bases are a match to TRBD1. The CDR3 sequence is 17 residues long. The germline gives CDR1 SGHRS, CDR2 YFSETQ. The V and J ends lost 1 base and 2 bases, in that order; junction bases with no gene match: 8. The CDR3 reads CASSLSSARGPGNTIYF. CDR3 in DNA: TGCGCCAGCAGCTTGTCATCGGCCAGGGGGCCTGGAAACACCATATATTTT.

This clone was picked up one time. The chain is built from TRBV4-1 and TRBJ2-7; possibly TRBD1 for D (5 bases). CDR1 is MGHRA, CDR2 YSYEKL, per germline. There are 16 residues in the CDR3. The V gene lost 0 bases and the J gene lost 2 bases, with 14 bases spanning the gap. Here the CDR3 reads CASSQDSAGNAYEQYF. For the CDR3, the DNA is TGCGCCAGCAGCCAAGATAGTGCAGGGAATGCCTACGAGCAGTACTTC.

This chain joins TRBV24-1 and TRBJ2-3; maybe TRBD2 (6 bases). Germline values: CDR1 KGHDR, CDR2 SFDVKD. V lost 4 bases and J lost 0, with 13 bases in between. This CDR3 region has 16 residues. The CDR3 DNA sequence: TGTGCCACCAGTGACCCCACCGGGACTAGCACAGATACGCAGTATTTT. Its protein is CATSDPTGTSTDTQYF.

The genes are TRBV5-8 and TRBJ2-3, with D possibly TRBD2 on 6 matching bases. Trimming shortened V by 3 bases and J by 14 bases, and 19 bases separated the two germline ends. This CDR3 region has 13 residues. From germline, CDR1 is SGHTS and CDR2 YDEGEE. The CDR3 DNA is TGTGCCAGCAGCTACGGGGCTAGCGCCCCAGGGTATTTT. Translated, it gives CASSYGASAPGYF.

The chain uses TRBV4-1 and TRBJ2-2; D might be TRBD2 (6 bases). This CDR3 comprises 17 residues. Germline lookup yields CDR1 MGHRA and CDR2 YSYEKL. V gave up 2 bases and J gave up 6 bases, with 19 bases separating them. The CDR3 nucleotides read TGCGCCAGCAGCCAATTTGGGGGTTCTAGCGCCCCCGGGGAGCTGTTTTTT. Residues: CASSQFGGSSAPGELFF.

This clone was seen a few times. The chain has TRBV11-3 and TRBJ2-7; 8 bases line up with TRBD2. With V trimmed by 5 bases and J by 7 bases, 10 bases remained unmatched. The CDR3 has 14 amino acids. The germline CDR1 and CDR2 sequences are SGHNT and YENEEA. CDR3 bases: TGTGCCAGCAGCCCAGAGCGGGGGTCTCGAGAGCAGTACTTC. Amino acids: CASSPERGSREQYF. Full variable domain (outside the CDR3, taken from reference TRBV11-3 and TRBJ2-7): EAGVVQSPRYKIIEKKQPVAFWCNPISGHNTLYWYLQNLGQGPELLIRYENEEAVDDSQLPKDRFSAERLKGVDSTLKIQPAELGDSAVYLCASSPERGSREQYFGPGTRLTVT.

Regarding this clone: Other DNA sequences within the sample encode an identical CDR3. The chain uses TRBV12-3 or TRBV12-4 and TRBJ1-5; no clear D. CDR3 length equals 13 residues. The V gene lost 2 bases and the J gene lost 5 bases, with 7 bases spanning the gap. The CDR3, as DNA: TGTGCCAGCAGTTTATCCAGCGATCAGCCCCAGCATTTT. Its translation: CASSLSSDQPQHF.

This clone showed up just once. This sequence joins TRBV3-1 (or the pseudogene TRBV3-2) and TRBJ2-3; a weak D match, TRBD2 (5 bases). V was cut by 1 base and J by 5 bases, with 10 bases left in between. Germline V gives CDR1 LGHDT, CDR2 YNNKEL (reference sequence). The CDR3 is made up of 14 amino acids. The CDR3 region is CASSQGFRGDTQYF. The CDR3 bases are TGTGCCAGCAGCCAAGGCTTTCGGGGAGATACGCAGTATTTT.

The sample holds a few counts of this clone. The rearrangement uses TRBV6-1 and TRBJ2-7; possible D gene TRBD2, 5 bases. Germline CDR1 MNHNS, CDR2 SASEGT. Trimming stripped 1 base from V and 4 bases from J, with 14 bases between. There are 15 residues in the CDR3. For the CDR3, the DNA is TGTGCCAGCAGTGAAGAATTCTTACGGGGTTACGAGCAGTACTTC. Its translation: CASSEEFLRGYEQYF.

This clone was seen only once. The V call is TRBV5-1, the J call TRBJ2-7, with 10 nucleotides matching TRBD2. V lost 1 base, J lost 10 bases, and 17 bases stayed unmatched. Germline V gene lookup returns CDR1 SGHRS and CDR2 YFSETQ. The CDR3 has 17 residues. CDR3 residues: CASSLKLAGAKSGEQYF. The CDR3 DNA reads as TGCGCCAGCAGCTTGAAGCTAGCGGGGGCGAAGTCTGGAGAACAGTACTTC. Complete variable domain (other parts from reference TRBV5-1 and TRBJ2-7): KAGVTQTPRYLIKTRGQQVTLSCSPISGHRSVSWYQQTPGQGLQFLFEYFSETQRNKGNFPGRFSGRQFSNSRSEMNVSTLELGDSALYLCASSLKLAGAKSGEQYFGPGTRLTVT.

The genes are TRBV28 and TRBJ1-2, with D possibly TRBD1 on 5 matching bases. Germline V gene sequence: CDR1 MDHEN, CDR2 SYDVKM. CDR3 length equals 17 residues. Trimming removed 3 bases at V and 1 base at J, with 18 bases between. DNA for the CDR3: TGTGCCAGCAGTTTTTGGGGCCTGGTCTTCGGTAACTATGGCTACACCTTC. Encoded protein: CASSFWGLVFGNYGYTF.

The chain uses TRBV4-1 and TRBJ1-4; no definite D call. This CDR3 has 17 residues. V shed 1 base and J shed 0 bases, with 12 bases lying between them. The V gene's germline CDR1 is MGHRA and CDR2 YSYEKL. For the CDR3, the DNA is TGCGCCAGCAGCCAAGCCCCCCCCATAGCAACTAATGAAAAACTGTTTTTT. This sequence encodes CASSQAPPIATNEKLFF.

With respect to this clone: At the DNA level, this CDR3 is encoded by other sequences in the same sample as well. This sequence joins TRBV19 and TRBJ2-7; 9 bases line up with TRBD1. The V gene end was trimmed by 8 bases and the J gene end by 5 bases; junction bases not matched to a gene: 1. This CDR3 is 11 amino acids long. CDR1 is LNHDA, CDR2 SQIVND, per germline (reference sequence). The CDR3 bases are TGTGCCAGTCGGACAGGGGACGAGCAGTACTTC. It yields the protein CASRTGDEQYF.

The chain combines TRBV19 with TRBJ2-7, with TRBD2 identical over 15 bases. Germline CDR1 reads LNHDA; CDR2 reads SQIVND (reference sequence). The CDR3 covers 16 residues. V lost 8 bases to trimming and J lost 4 bases; unmatched junction nucleotides: 9. This CDR3 is CASSYTGTSGRYEQYF. Here the CDR3 DNA reads TGTGCCAGTTCATATACCGGGACTAGCGGGAGGTACGAGCAGTACTTC.

The V gene is TRBV6-5, the J gene TRBJ2-2, with D possibly being TRBD1 (5 bases). The ends were cut back, 4 bases at V and 5 bases at J, with 14 bases in the middle. The CDR3 contains 15 residues. Germline CDR1 MNHEY, CDR2 SVGAGI. The CDR3 nucleotides read TGTGCCAGCAGTTTCGGACAAGGTCGAACCGGGGAGCTGTTTTTT. It yields the protein CASSFGQGRTGELFF.

The chain recombines TRBV4-1 with TRBJ2-2, with D possibly TRBD2 on 6 matching bases. This CDR3 comprises 15 residues. V lost 1 base, J lost 4 bases, and 10 bases lay in between. Germline V CDR1 and CDR2: MGHRA, YSYEKL. The CDR3 bases are TGCGCCAGCAGCCAAGGTAGGGGAGGCACCGGGGAGCTGTTTTTT. Translated, it gives CASSQGRGGTGELFF.

The rearrangement uses TRBV9 and TRBJ1-6; no clear D. The ends were cut back, 0 bases at V and 8 bases at J, with 6 bases in the middle. This CDR3 spans 13 amino acids. From germline, CDR1 is SGDLS and CDR2 YYNGEE. The DNA of the CDR3 is TGTGCCAGCAGCGTAGCGGTGGATTCACCCCTCCACTTT. This sequence encodes CASSVAVDSPLHF.